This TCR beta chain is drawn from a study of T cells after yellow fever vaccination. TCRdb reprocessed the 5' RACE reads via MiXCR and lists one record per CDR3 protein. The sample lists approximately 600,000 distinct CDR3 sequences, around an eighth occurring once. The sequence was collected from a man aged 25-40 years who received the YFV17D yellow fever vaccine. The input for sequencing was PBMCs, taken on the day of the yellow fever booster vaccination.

The CDR3 coding sequence is TGCAGTACTTTAATAGACTACAATGAGCAGTTCTTC. Translated: CSTLIDYNEQFF. The rearrangement joins TRBV20-1 to TRBJ2-1; unclear D gene. The CDR3 runs 12 residues. Germline V lookup: CDR1 DFQATT, CDR2 SNEGSKA (reference sequence). V lost 8 bases and J 3 bases, leaving 11 bases between the germline ends.